The 18 T cell receptor beta chains listed next were all sequenced from one sample in a study of cytomegalovirus exposure and HLA in healthy donors. Assay: immunoSEQ multiplex PCR; the TCRdb copy retains only in-frame clones and omits some. The data contain around 150,000 clones, approximately 96% of them singletons. Sequenced: PBMCs. These receptors were collected from a young woman in good health and CMV-seronegative.

About this clone: In the same sample, other DNA sequences code for this CDR3. The chain recombines TRBV7-2 with TRBJ1-1; TRBD1 agrees at 8 bases. Germline V lookup: CDR1 SGHTA, CDR2 FQGNSA. The CDR3 extends over 15 amino acids. J was trimmed by 1 base and V by 0 bases; bases with no gene match: 1. The CDR3 nucleotides are TGTGCCAGCAGCTTAGCTGGGACAGGGAACACTGAAGCTTTCTTT. Its protein product is CASSLAGTGNTEAFF. The full variable domain, completed using reference TRBV7-2 and TRBJ1-1, is GAGVSQSPSNKVTEKGKDVELRCDPISGHTALYWYRQSLGQGLEFLIYFQGNSAPDKSGLPSDRFSAERTGGSVSTLTIQRTQQEDSAVYLCASSLAGTGNTEAFFGQGTRLTVV.

The gene calls are TRBV4-1 and TRBJ2-5, with D possibly matching TRBD1 (6 bases). V lost 4 bases to trimming and J lost 5 bases, with 17 bases between them. Germline V gives CDR1 MGHRA, CDR2 YSYEKL. CDR3 size: 15 residues. CDR3 amino acids: CASSPPDNREETQYF. DNA for the CDR3: TGCGCCAGCAGCCCTCCCGATAACAGGGAGGAGACCCAGTACTTC.

V is TRBV5-1 and J is TRBJ2-2; 8 bases agree with TRBD2. This CDR3 is 14 amino acids long. Germline V gives CDR1 SGHRS, CDR2 YFSETQ. The ends lost 3 bases at V and 7 bases at J; junction bases unmatched: 5. CDR3 sequence reads: CASSWTSRGGELFF. The CDR3 nucleotides are TGCGCCAGCAGCTGGACTAGCCGGGGCGGGGAGCTGTTTTTT.

This rearrangement joins TRBV29-1 to TRBJ1-3; 7 bases line up with TRBD1. From germline, CDR1 is SQVTM and CDR2 ANQGSEA. V lost 3 bases, J lost 0 bases, and 2 bases stayed unmatched. The CDR3 has 14 amino acids. CDR3: CSVEGTDSGNTIYF. The CDR3 nucleotides are TGCAGCGTTGAGGGGACAGACTCTGGAAACACCATATATTTT.

The V call is TRBV6-6, the J call TRBJ2-3, with D tentatively TRBD2 (5 bases). Trimming removed 7 bases at V and 3 bases at J, with 8 bases between. The CDR3 has 12 amino acids. Germline assignment: CDR1 MNHNY and CDR2 SVGAGI (reference sequence). CDR3 amino acids: CASIRDTDTQYF. CDR3 sequence (DNA): TGTGCCAGCATACGGGATACAGATACGCAGTATTTT.

The chain links TRBV7-9 to TRBJ2-1; D is perhaps TRBD1 (7 bases). Germline values: CDR1 SEHNR, CDR2 FQNEAQ (reference sequence). Trimming left V 5 bases short and J 9 bases short, with 17 bases between. This CDR3 has 14 amino acids. CDR3 sequence: CASSHRGGMSEQFF. The CDR3, as DNA: TGTGCCAGCAGCCACAGGGGCGGGATGAGTGAGCAGTTCTTC.

The V gene is TRBV9, the J gene TRBJ2-7; 8 bases are a match to TRBD1. V trimming: 0 bases; J trimming: 5 bases; junction bases outside the gene matches: 7. The CDR3 consists of 15 residues. Germline values: CDR1 SGDLS, CDR2 YYNGEE. The CDR3: CASSVGPVTGDEQYF. The DNA for the CDR3 is TGTGCCAGCAGCGTAGGCCCTGTGACAGGGGACGAGCAGTACTTC.

V usage is TRBV18 and J usage is TRBJ1-5; D might be TRBD1 (5 bases). Trimming took off 8 bases at V and 2 bases at J, with 13 bases between the two ends. CDR1 KGHSH and CDR2 LQKENI come from the germline V gene. CDR3 length equals 14 residues. The CDR3 region is CASGGGLGNQPQHF. In DNA form, the CDR3 reads TGTGCCAGCGGGGGGGGTCTGGGCAATCAGCCCCAGCATTTT. Filled out from reference TRBV18 and TRBJ1-5, the complete variable domain reads NAGVMQNPRHLVRRRGQEARLRCSPMKGHSHVYWYRQLPEEGLKFMVYLQKENIIDESGMPKERFSAEFPKEGPSILRIQQVVRGDSAAYFCASGGGLGNQPQHFGDGTRLSIL.

The rearrangement uses TRBV10-3 and TRBJ1-2, with 7 bases identical to TRBD1. The J segment lost 5 bases and the V segment lost 10 bases, leaving 16 bases of the junction unmatched. The CDR3 sequence is 15 residues long. The germline gives CDR1 ENHRY, CDR2 SYGVKD. Written as DNA, the CDR3 is TGTGCCACCCGATACGACAGGGCTTCCTTATATGGCTACACCTTC. Its translation is CATRYDRASLYGYTF.

This clone was found once. V is TRBV18 and J is TRBJ1-1; 8 bases align to TRBD1. The V gene's germline CDR1 is KGHSH and CDR2 LQKENI. This CDR3 comprises 14 residues. Losses at the gene ends were 2 bases for V and 5 bases for J; bases not matched to a gene: 4. The CDR3 nucleotides are TGTGCCAGCTCACCAAATACAGGGGGGACTGAAGCTTTCTTT. Its protein product is CASSPNTGGTEAFF. The full variable domain, completed using reference TRBV18 and TRBJ1-1, is NAGVMQNPRHLVRRRGQEARLRCSPMKGHSHVYWYRQLPEEGLKFMVYLQKENIIDESGMPKERFSAEFPKEGPSILRIQQVVRGDSAAYFCASSPNTGGTEAFFGQGTRLTVV.

V usage is TRBV18 and J usage is TRBJ1-2, with 8 bases fitting TRBD1. The germline gives CDR1 KGHSH, CDR2 LQKENI. J was trimmed by 5 bases and V by 3 bases; bases with no gene match: 2. The CDR3 extends over 13 amino acids. CDR3 coding DNA: TGTGCCAGCTCACCGGGACAGGAGTATGGCTACACCTTC. This encodes CASSPGQEYGYTF.

The rearrangement uses TRBV30 and TRBJ2-7, with 7 bases lining up with TRBD1. Germline V CDR1 and CDR2: GTSNPN, SVGIG (reference sequence). The V and J ends lost 1 base and 2 bases, in that order; junction bases with no gene match: 5. The CDR3 totals 14 residues. The CDR3 coding sequence is TGTGCCTGGAGTGGAGGGGACAGCACCTACGAGCAGTACTTC. This gives the protein CAWSGGDSTYEQYF.

The chain recombines TRBV4-1 with TRBJ1-6, with D tentatively TRBD1 (5 bases). Germline V gene data show CDR1 as MGHRA and CDR2 as YSYEKL. V gave up 1 base and J gave up 0 bases, with 10 bases separating them. The CDR3 extends over 17 amino acids. As DNA, the CDR3 is TGCGCCAGCAGCCAAGGGTTCCAGGGCTCCTATAATTCACCCCTCCACTTT. This encodes CASSQGFQGSYNSPLHF.

The chain carries TRBV11-2 and TRBJ1-2; TRBD1 might be the D (6 bases). V lost 2 bases and J 4 bases, leaving 11 bases between the germline ends. Germline V gene sequence: CDR1 SGHAT, CDR2 FQNNGV. The CDR3 covers 14 residues. CDR3 coding DNA: TGTGCCAGCAGCTTATCAGGGGCGGGCTATGGCTACACCTTC. It yields the protein CASSLSGAGYGYTF.

This clone has only one observation. The chain couples TRBV19 to TRBJ2-7, with D tentatively TRBD2 (6 bases). This CDR3 contains 13 residues. CDR1 and CDR2 (germline): LNHDA, SQIVND (reference sequence). V was trimmed by 5 bases and J by 1 base, leaving 9 bases between them. The CDR3 protein is CASSETRSYEQYF. The CDR3 DNA follows: TGTGCCAGTAGTGAGACTAGATCCTACGAGCAGTACTTC.

The rearrangement joins TRBV6-1 to TRBJ2-7; maybe TRBD1 (6 bases). CDR1 is MNHNS, CDR2 SASEGT, per germline. Trimming removed 3 bases at V and 6 bases at J, with 12 bases between. CDR3 length: 13 residues. The CDR3 bases are TGTGCCAGCAGTGACAGGGGCCTACGCGAGCAGTACTTC. Translation: CASSDRGLREQYF.

The genes are TRBV27 and TRBJ1-6; D unclear. The CDR3 loop spans 15 amino acids. Deletions cut 5 bases from V and 0 bases from J, with 8 bases between. Germline values: CDR1 MNHEY, CDR2 SMNVEV (reference sequence). CDR3 loop: CASSPGSSYNSPLHF. For the CDR3, the DNA is TGTGCCAGCAGTCCGGGGAGCTCCTATAATTCACCCCTCCACTTT.

The V call is TRBV19, the J call TRBJ2-7, with D possibly matching TRBD1 (6 bases). The CDR3 spans 14 residues. Germline values: CDR1 LNHDA, CDR2 SQIVND (reference sequence). Between the trimmed V and J ends, which lost 5 bases and 2 bases, there was a span of 13 bases. CDR3 sequence reads: CASSHLDSAYEQYF. CDR3 DNA sequence: TGTGCCAGTAGTCATCTGGACAGTGCCTACGAGCAGTACTTC.